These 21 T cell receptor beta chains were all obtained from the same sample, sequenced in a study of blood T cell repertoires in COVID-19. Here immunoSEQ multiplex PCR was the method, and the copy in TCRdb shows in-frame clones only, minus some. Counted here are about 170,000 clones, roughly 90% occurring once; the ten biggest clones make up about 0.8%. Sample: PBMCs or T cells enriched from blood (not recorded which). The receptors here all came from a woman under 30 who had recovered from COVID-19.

The CDR3 loop is CAISEFRTDNSPLHF. CDR3 DNA sequence: TGTGCCATCAGTGAGTTCCGGACAGATAATTCACCCCTCCACTTT. V gene TRBV10-3 combines with J gene TRBJ1-6, with a possible D match to TRBD1 (6 bases). In germline, CDR1 is ENHRY, CDR2 SYGVKD. CDR3 length equals 15 residues. V lost 1 base, J lost 5 bases, and 9 bases lay in between.

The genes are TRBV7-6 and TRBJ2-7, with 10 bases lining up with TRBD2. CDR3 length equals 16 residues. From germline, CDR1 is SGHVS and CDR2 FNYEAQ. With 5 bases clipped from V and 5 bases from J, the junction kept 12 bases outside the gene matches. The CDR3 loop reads CASSKESAGGPHEQYF. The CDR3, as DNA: TGTGCCAGCAGCAAAGAATCAGCGGGAGGGCCCCACGAGCAGTACTTC.

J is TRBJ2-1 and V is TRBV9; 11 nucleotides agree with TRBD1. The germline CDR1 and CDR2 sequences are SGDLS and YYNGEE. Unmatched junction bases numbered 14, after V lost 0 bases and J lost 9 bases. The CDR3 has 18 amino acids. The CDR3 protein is CASSVGPARGQGVSEQFF. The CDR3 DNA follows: TGTGCCAGCAGCGTAGGTCCAGCGAGGGGACAGGGGGTAAGTGAGCAGTTCTTC.

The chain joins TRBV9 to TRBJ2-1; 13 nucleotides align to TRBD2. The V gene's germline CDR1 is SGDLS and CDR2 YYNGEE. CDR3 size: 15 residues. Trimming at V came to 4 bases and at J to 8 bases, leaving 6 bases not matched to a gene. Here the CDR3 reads CASSQLAGGPYEQFF. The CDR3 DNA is TGTGCCAGCAGCCAACTAGCGGGAGGGCCGTATGAGCAGTTCTTC.

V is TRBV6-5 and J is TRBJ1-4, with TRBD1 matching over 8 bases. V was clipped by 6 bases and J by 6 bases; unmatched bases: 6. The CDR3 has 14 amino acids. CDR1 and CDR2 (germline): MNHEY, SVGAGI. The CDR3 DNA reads TGTGCCAGCAGCCCGACAGGGGAGGATGAAAAACTGTTTTTT. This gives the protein CASSPTGEDEKLFF.

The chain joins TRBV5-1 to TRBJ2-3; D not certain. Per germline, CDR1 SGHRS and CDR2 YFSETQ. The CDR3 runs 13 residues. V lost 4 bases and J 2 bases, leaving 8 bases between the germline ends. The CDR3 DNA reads TGCGCCAGCAGCCCGGAGAACACAGATACGCAGTATTTT. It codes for CASSPENTDTQYF.

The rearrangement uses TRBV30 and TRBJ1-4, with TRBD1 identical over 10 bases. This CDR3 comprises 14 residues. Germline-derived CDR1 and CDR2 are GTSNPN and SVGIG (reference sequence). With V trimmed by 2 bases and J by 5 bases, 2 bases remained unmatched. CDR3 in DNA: TGTGCCTGGAGTCCGGGACAGGGGAATGAAAAACTGTTTTTT. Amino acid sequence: CAWSPGQGNEKLFF.

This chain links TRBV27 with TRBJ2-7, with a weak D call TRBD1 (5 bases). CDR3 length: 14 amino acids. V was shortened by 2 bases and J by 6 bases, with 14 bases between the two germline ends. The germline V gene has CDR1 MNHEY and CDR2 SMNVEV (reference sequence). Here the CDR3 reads CASSLAPMGPEQYF. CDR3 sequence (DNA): TGTGCCAGCAGTTTAGCCCCGATGGGGCCCGAGCAGTACTTC.

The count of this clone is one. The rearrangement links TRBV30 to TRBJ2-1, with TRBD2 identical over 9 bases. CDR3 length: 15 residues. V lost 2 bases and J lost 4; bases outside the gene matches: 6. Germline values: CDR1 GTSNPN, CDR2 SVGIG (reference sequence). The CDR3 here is CAWSTLAGIYNEQFF. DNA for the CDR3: TGTGCCTGGAGTACCCTAGCGGGGATATACAATGAGCAGTTCTTC.

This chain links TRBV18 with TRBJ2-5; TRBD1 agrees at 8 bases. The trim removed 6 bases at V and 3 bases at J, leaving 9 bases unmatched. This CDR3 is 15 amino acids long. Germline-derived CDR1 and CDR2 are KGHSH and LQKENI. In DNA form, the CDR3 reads TGTGCCAGCTCTCCCAGGAGACAGGGGAAAGAGACCCAGTACTTC. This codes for CASSPRRQGKETQYF.

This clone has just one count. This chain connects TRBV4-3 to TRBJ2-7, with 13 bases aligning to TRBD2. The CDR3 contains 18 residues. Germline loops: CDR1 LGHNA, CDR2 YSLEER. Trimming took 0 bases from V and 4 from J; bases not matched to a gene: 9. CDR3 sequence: CASSQDPTTSGRAYEQYF. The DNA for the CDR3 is TGCGCCAGCAGCCAAGACCCCACCACTAGCGGGAGGGCATACGAGCAGTACTTC.

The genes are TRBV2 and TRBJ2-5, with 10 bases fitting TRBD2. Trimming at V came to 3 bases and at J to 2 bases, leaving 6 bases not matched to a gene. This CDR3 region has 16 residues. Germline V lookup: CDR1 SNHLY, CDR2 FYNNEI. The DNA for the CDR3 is TGTGCCAGCAGTGATCAGGGACTAGCGTTACAAGAGACCCAGTACTTC. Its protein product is CASSDQGLALQETQYF.

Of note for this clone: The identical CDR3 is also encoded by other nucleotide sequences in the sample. In nucleotides, the CDR3 is TGTGCCAGCAGCCAGAGGGTAGCGGGAGGGCCGTATGAGCAGTTCTTC. This gives the protein CASSQRVAGGPYEQFF. This chain links TRBV7-2 with TRBJ2-1, with 11 nucleotides matching TRBD2. CDR1 and CDR2 from the germline V gene are SGHTA and FQGNSA. V shed 5 bases and J 8 bases; nucleotides not matched to a gene: 11. This CDR3 comprises 16 residues.

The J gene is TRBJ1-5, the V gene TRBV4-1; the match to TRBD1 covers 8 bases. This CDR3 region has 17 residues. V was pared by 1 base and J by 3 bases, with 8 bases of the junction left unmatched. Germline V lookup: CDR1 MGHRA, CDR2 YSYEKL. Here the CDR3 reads CASSQGPGQESNQPQHF. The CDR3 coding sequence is TGCGCCAGCAGCCAAGGACCGGGACAGGAGTCCAATCAGCCCCAGCATTTT.

The CDR3 DNA follows: TGTGCCAGCAGCTTAGTCGTGGGCGCTCAAGAGACCCAGTACTTC. Its protein is CASSLVVGAQETQYF. This rearrangement joins TRBV7-2 to TRBJ2-5; D gene unclear. V lost 1 base to trimming and J lost 2 bases, with 11 bases between them. In germline, CDR1 is SGHTA, CDR2 FQGNSA. This CDR3 spans 15 amino acids.

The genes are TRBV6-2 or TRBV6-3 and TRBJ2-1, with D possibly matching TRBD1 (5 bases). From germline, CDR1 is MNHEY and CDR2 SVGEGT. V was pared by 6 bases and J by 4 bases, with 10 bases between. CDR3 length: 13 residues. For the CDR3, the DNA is TGTGCCAGCAGCCCCAAGGGGTACAATGAGCAGTTCTTC. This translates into CASSPKGYNEQFF.

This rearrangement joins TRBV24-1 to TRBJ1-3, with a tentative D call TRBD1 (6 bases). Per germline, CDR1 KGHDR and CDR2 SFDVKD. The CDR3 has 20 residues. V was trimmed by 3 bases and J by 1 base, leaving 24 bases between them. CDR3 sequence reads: CATSDAGAGVLGLSGNTIYF. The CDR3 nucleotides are TGTGCCACCAGTGATGCGGGGGCAGGGGTACTAGGGCTGTCTGGAAACACCATATATTTT.

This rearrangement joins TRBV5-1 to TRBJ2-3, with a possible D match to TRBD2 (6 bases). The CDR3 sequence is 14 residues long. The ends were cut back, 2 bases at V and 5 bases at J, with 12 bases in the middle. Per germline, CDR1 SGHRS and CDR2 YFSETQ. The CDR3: CASSLLFSGDTQYF. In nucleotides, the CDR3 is TGCGCCAGCAGCTTACTTTTTAGCGGAGATACGCAGTATTTT.

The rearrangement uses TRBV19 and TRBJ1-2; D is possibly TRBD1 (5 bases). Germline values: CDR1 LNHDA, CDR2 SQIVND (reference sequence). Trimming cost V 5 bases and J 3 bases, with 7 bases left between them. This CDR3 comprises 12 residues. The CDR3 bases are TGTGCCAGTAGTGCGGGGGACTATGGCTACACCTTC. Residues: CASSAGDYGYTF.

CDR3 DNA sequence: TGTGCCACCAGTGCCCGAGGGGACAGGGACTCTGGGGCCAACGTCCTGACTTTC. Protein sequence: CATSARGDRDSGANVLTF. The gene calls are TRBV24-1 and TRBJ2-6; 9 bases align to TRBD1. Germline V lookup: CDR1 KGHDR, CDR2 SFDVKD. The CDR3 has 18 residues. Trimming took 5 bases from V and 0 from J; bases not matched to a gene: 7.

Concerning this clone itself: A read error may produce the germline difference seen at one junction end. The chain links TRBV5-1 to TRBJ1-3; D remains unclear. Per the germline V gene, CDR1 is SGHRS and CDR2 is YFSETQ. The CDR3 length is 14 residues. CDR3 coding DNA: TGCGCCAGCAGCTGTCGACTGATTGGAGACACCATATATTTT. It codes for CASSCRLIGDTIYF.